The T cell receptor beta chain described here comes from a study of blood T cell repertoires in COVID-19. Study information: PBMCs, B-cell-depleted T cells, or T cells were the source of the cDNA or gDNA that made up the material.

The V end was cut by 1 base, the J end by 5 bases, with 6 bases between. This CDR3 region has 12 residues. CDR1 SQVTM and CDR2 ANQGSEA come from the germline V gene. The table came from immunoSEQ multiplex PCR; TCRdb's copy has only in-frame clones and leaves some out. The table shows 65,000 to 90,000 clones, with roughly three quarters occurring only once. Sequencing input: peripheral blood. This receptor was obtained from a man between 70 and 80 years old with active or convalescent COVID-19. This chain uses TRBV29-1 with TRBJ2-1, with D unclear. CDR3 nucleotide sequence: TGCAGCGTTGAAGGTAATCACAATGAGCAGTTCTTC. Translating it yields CSVEGNHNEQFF.